Listed below are T cell receptor beta chains from one sample, sequenced in a study of blood T cell repertoires in COVID-19. Sequenced by immunoSEQ multiplex PCR; TCRdb stores in-frame clones only, minus some. This sample has 200,000 or so clones; 85% to 90% occur once, and the top ten carry approximately 2.4%. The sample consisted of peripheral blood. The receptors shown here come from a man younger than 45 with COVID-19, enrolled during active disease. CDR3s include the opening cysteine and the closing phenylalanine or tryptophan. D genes are given only for firm matches. The listing skips clone size in some rows; elsewhere it reads once, few, many or a size class.

j_call | clone_size | d_call | v_call | cdr3_aa | cdr3_nt
TRBJ2-2 | - | - | TRBV28 | CASSPTGGGRGGELFF | TGTGCCAGCAGTCCGACGGGGGGAGGCAGGGGCGGGGAGCTGTTTTTT
TRBJ1-2 | - | TRBD1 | TRBV25-1 | CASSDSTGVNYGYTF | TGTGCCAGCAGTGACTCGACAGGGGTCAACTATGGCTACACCTTC
TRBJ1-1 | - | - | TRBV11-2 | CASSPRQAGEAFF | TGTGCCAGCAGCCCCCGACAGGCCGGGGAAGCTTTCTTT
TRBJ1-2 | - | TRBD1 | TRBV2 | CASSEAQEGAYGYTF | TGTGCCAGCAGTGAAGCGCAGGAGGGGGCTTATGGCTACACCTTC
TRBJ1-5 | - | - | TRBV10-3 | CAISESEGLGQPQHF | TGTGCCATCAGTGAGTCGGAGGGGCTGGGTCAGCCCCAGCATTTT
TRBJ1-5 | - | - | TRBV7-9 | CASSYQGTIGEPQHF | TGTGCCAGCAGCTACCAAGGGACTATAGGTGAGCCCCAGCATTTT
TRBJ1-1 | - | TRBD1 | TRBV6-6 | CAISGGARTEAFF | TGTGCCATTTCAGGGGGCGCGAGGACTGAAGCTTTCTTT
TRBJ2-7 | - | - | TRBV7-2 | CASSPHQVSYEQYF | TGTGCCAGCAGCCCCCATCAGGTCTCCTACGAGCAGTACTTC
TRBJ1-3 | - | - | TRBV6-5 | CASSYSARGPGNTIYF | TGTGCCAGCAGTTACTCCGCGCGGGGGCCTGGAAACACCATATATTTT
TRBJ2-7 | - | TRBD1 | TRBV27 | CASSLRGRPHEQYF | TGTGCCAGCAGTCTCAGGGGGCGCCCCCACGAGCAGTACTTC
TRBJ2-4 | once | - | TRBV19 | CASSTPFGRRGIIQYF | TGTGCCAGTAGTACCCCTTTTGGCCGGCGGGGTATTATTCAGTACTTC
TRBJ2-1 | few | TRBD2 | TRBV6-2/TRBV6-3 | CASSFSGAYNEQFF | TGTGCCAGCAGTTTTAGCGGGGCCTACAATGAGCAGTTCTTC
TRBJ1-4 | - | - | TRBV5-5 | CASSLNQGREKLFF | TGTGCCAGCAGCTTGAACCAGGGGCGTGAAAAACTGTTTTTT
TRBJ2-1 | once | - | TRBV28 | CASSPRHQGNEQFF | TGTGCCAGCAGTCCTCGCCATCAGGGCAATGAGCAGTTCTTC
TRBJ1-4 | - | TRBD1 | TRBV15 | CATSRGEGQVGEKLFF | TGTGCCACCAGCAGAGGGGAGGGACAGGTTGGGGAAAAACTGTTTTTT
TRBJ2-7 | few | TRBD2 | TRBV4-2 | CASSRAGGLEDEQYF | TGTGCCAGCAGCCGGGCGGGAGGATTGGAGGACGAGCAGTACTTC
TRBJ2-1 | once | TRBD2 | TRBV6-4 | CASSVLAGRNEQFF | TGTGCCAGCAGTGTCCTAGCGGGGCGGAATGAGCAGTTCTTC
TRBJ1-2 | - | - | TRBV2 | CASSESEGASHGYTF | TGTGCCAGCAGTGAATCTGAGGGCGCATCCCATGGCTACACCTTC
TRBJ1-1 | once | - | TRBV12-3/TRBV12-4 | CASVKGANTEAFF | TGTGCCAGCGTCAAAGGGGCGAACACTGAAGCTTTCTTT
TRBJ2-7 | - | TRBD1 | TRBV11-2 | CASSRVGQTSSYEQYF | TGTGCCAGCAGTCGGGTGGGACAGACAAGCTCCTACGAGCAGTACTTC
TRBJ1-2 | once | - | TRBV7-9 | CASSLSPRATYTF | TGTGCCAGCAGCTTATCTCCCCGAGCCACCTACACCTTC
TRBJ2-6 | - | - | TRBV4-1 | CASSQDSFSGANVLTF | TGCGCCAGCAGCCAGGACAGTTTCTCTGGGGCCAACGTCCTGACTTTC
TRBJ1-3 | once | TRBD1 | TRBV7-2 | CASSWSTGGRNTIYF | TGTGCCAGCAGCTGGTCGACAGGGGGCAGAAACACCATATATTTT
TRBJ1-2 | - | TRBD1 | TRBV24-1 | CATSDSPGQGYGYTF | TGTGCCACCAGTGATTCACCGGGACAGGGATACGGCTACACCTTC
TRBJ1-2 | - | - | TRBV24-1 | CATGTGLGYTF | TGTGCCACCGGTACAGGGCTCGGCTACACCTTC
TRBJ2-7 | - | - | TRBV7-7 | CASSSQGSHEQYF | TGTGCCAGCAGCTCCCAGGGTTCCCACGAGCAGTACTTC
TRBJ1-2 | - | - | TRBV4-3 | CASSQERAGMVAINYGYTF | TGCGCCAGCAGCCAAGAACGGGCAGGGATGGTCGCAATTAACTATGGCTACACCTTC
TRBJ1-1 | - | - | TRBV19 | CASSIDLEENTEAFF | TGTGCCAGTAGTATAGATCTCGAGGAAAACACTGAAGCTTTCTTT
TRBJ1-1 | - | TRBD1 | TRBV19 | CASSKGIGGGFNTEAFF | TGTGCCAGTAGTAAGGGGATAGGGGGCGGTTTCAACACTGAAGCTTTCTTT
TRBJ2-7 | few | TRBD1 | TRBV28 | CASSTILQGWVYEQYF | TGTGCCAGCAGTACGATACTACAGGGGTGGGTCTACGAGCAGTACTTC